One sample yielded the 14 T cell receptor beta chains listed below, sequenced in a study of T cell responses to AZD1222 COVID-19 vaccine. TCRdb's copy holds only in-frame clones and misses some; the assay was immunoSEQ multiplex PCR. The data hold 90,000 to 150,000 clones, with roughly nine tenths observed a single time. The sample in question was peripheral blood, obtained on day 0 of AZD1222 vaccination. Receptor source: an adult in good health.

The chain carries TRBV15 and TRBJ2-2; 11 bases line up with TRBD2. The CDR3 consists of 16 residues. Germline lookup yields CDR1 LNHNV and CDR2 YYDKDF (reference sequence). The V segment lost 3 bases and the J segment 5 bases; nucleotides outside the gene matches: 5. CDR3 in DNA: TGTGCCACCAGCAGCCCCGGGACTAGCGGAACCGGGGAGCTGTTTTTT. It yields the protein CATSSPGTSGTGELFF.

The chain has TRBV27 and TRBJ2-5; the match to TRBD1 covers 9 bases. The CDR3 is 15 amino acids. Trimming at V came to 4 bases and at J to 5 bases, leaving 8 bases not matched to a gene. Germline V gene data show CDR1 as MNHEY and CDR2 as SMNVEV (reference sequence). CDR3 sequence: CASSSGQGKPETQYF. The CDR3 DNA follows: TGTGCCAGCAGTTCCGGACAGGGGAAGCCGGAGACCCAGTACTTC.

The chain uses TRBV19 and TRBJ1-2; D is undetermined. CDR1 and CDR2 (germline): LNHDA, SQIVND (reference sequence). CDR3 size: 16 residues. V was trimmed by 4 bases and J by 2 bases, leaving 17 bases between them. The DNA of the CDR3 is TGTGCCAGTAGTACCCAACTTCAGCATCCCAACTATGGCTACACCTTC. As protein: CASSTQLQHPNYGYTF.

The chain joins TRBV19 to TRBJ2-7, with D uncertain. This CDR3 is built from 12 residues. V lost 3 bases, J lost 4 bases, and 7 bases lay in between. Germline-derived CDR1 and CDR2 are LNHDA and SQIVND (reference sequence). Here the CDR3 reads CASSMGPYEQYF. The CDR3, as DNA: TGTGCCAGTAGTATGGGCCCATACGAGCAGTACTTC.

This chain connects TRBV28 to TRBJ2-3; 10 bases are a match to TRBD2. The germline V gene has CDR1 MDHEN and CDR2 SYDVKM. The CDR3 spans 15 residues. V gave up 5 bases and J gave up 1 base; unmatched junction bases: 3. CDR3 amino acids: CASSQGTSGTDTQYF. For the CDR3, the DNA is TGTGCCAGCAGTCAGGGGACTAGCGGCACAGATACGCAGTATTTT.

The chain carries TRBV9 and TRBJ1-1; D is unresolved. Deletions cut 0 bases from V and 0 bases from J, with 6 bases between. Germline loops: CDR1 SGDLS, CDR2 YYNGEE. The CDR3 has 14 amino acids. CDR3 protein: CASSVDPLNTEAFF. CDR3 nucleotides: TGTGCCAGCAGCGTAGACCCTTTGAACACTGAAGCTTTCTTT.

In this sample, this clone turned up once. V gene TRBV24-1 combines with J gene TRBJ2-1; 7 bases line up with TRBD2. The CDR3 loop spans 15 amino acids. Unmatched junction bases numbered 5, after V lost 7 bases and J lost 0 bases. Per the germline V gene, CDR1 is KGHDR and CDR2 is SFDVKD. The chain's CDR3 is CATRASGVSYNEQFF. The CDR3 nucleotides read TGTGCCACCAGGGCTAGCGGAGTCTCCTACAATGAGCAGTTCTTC.

The chain's CDR3 is CASGGGQVHQPQHF. CDR3 nucleotides: TGTGCCAGCGGGGGGGGACAGGTCCATCAGCCCCAGCATTTT. The chain recombines TRBV28 with TRBJ1-5; 8 nucleotides match TRBD1. Trimming removed 8 bases from V and 5 bases from J; junction bases left unmatched: 8. Germline V gene data show CDR1 as MDHEN and CDR2 as SYDVKM. This CDR3 is built from 14 residues.

The chain couples TRBV19 to TRBJ1-5; TRBD1 aligns across 7 bases. The CDR3 sequence is 12 residues long. V gave up 9 bases and J gave up 6 bases; unmatched junction bases: 5. The V gene's germline CDR1 is LNHDA and CDR2 SQIVND (reference sequence). CDR3 DNA: TGTGCCAGCTTACAGGGGAGTCAGCCCCAGCATTTT. Translation gives CASLQGSQPQHF.

The chain recombines TRBV6-5 with TRBJ1-5; a weak D match, TRBD1 (5 bases). CDR1 and CDR2 (germline): MNHEY, SVGAGI. This CDR3 is 15 amino acids long. V lost 7 bases, J lost 1 base, and 14 bases lay in between. The CDR3 is CASTQGNWSNQPQHF. CDR3 nucleotides: TGTGCCAGCACCCAGGGAAATTGGAGCAATCAGCCCCAGCATTTT.

The chain uses TRBV27 and TRBJ1-1; unclear D gene. Per the germline V gene, CDR1 is MNHEY and CDR2 is SMNVEV (reference sequence). The CDR3 is 13 amino acids. Between the trimmed V and J ends, which lost 2 bases and 1 base, there was a span of 5 bases. The CDR3: CASSLNENTEAFF. DNA for the CDR3: TGTGCCAGCAGTTTAAACGAGAACACTGAAGCTTTCTTT.

This chain links TRBV19 with TRBJ2-1; 11 nucleotides agree with TRBD2. The CDR3 consists of 18 residues. Germline loops: CDR1 LNHDA, CDR2 SQIVND (reference sequence). Unmatched junction bases numbered 10, after V lost 1 base and J lost 5 bases. CDR3 bases: TGTGCCAGTAGTATAGCAGCAGGGCTAGCGGGAGGCAACAATGAGCAGTTCTTC. It encodes CASSIAAGLAGGNNEQFF.

The chain uses TRBV3-1 (or the pseudogene TRBV3-2) and TRBJ1-5; D may be TRBD1 (6 bases). The CDR3 consists of 15 residues. Per germline, CDR1 LGHDT and CDR2 YNNKEL (reference sequence). V gave up 5 bases and J gave up 4 bases, with 15 bases separating them. The CDR3 nucleotides are TGTGCCAGCAGCTACTCGGCAGGGGAAAATCAGCCCCAGCATTTT. Translated, it gives CASSYSAGENQPQHF.

V gene TRBV12-3 or TRBV12-4 combines with J gene TRBJ1-6, with a possible D match to TRBD1 (6 bases). Deletions cut 3 bases from V and 10 bases from J, with 10 bases between. The CDR3 extends over 13 amino acids. Written as DNA, the CDR3 is TGTGCCAGCAGTTTGGGGGCTAGGTCACCCCTCCACTTT. This encodes CASSLGARSPLHF.